A few counts support the clone carrying this T cell receptor (beta chain). Its antigen remains unidentified. Amplification of TCR alpha and beta CDR3 regions from RNA used iRepertoire nested multiplex PCR. TCRdb independently ran MiXCR on the multiplex PCR reads; one entry per CDR3 protein. This table has approximately 130,000 distinct CDR3 sequences, about 25% appearing once. This record belongs to a study of glioma-infiltrating T cells. Study-level results: Non-neoplastic patients had below-expected tissue-blood divergence, while all gliomas exceeded expectation. CDR3 overlap between tissue and blood was very small.

This CDR3 has 15 amino acids. The junction had 5 bases not matched to a gene; V was cut back by 5 bases and J by 1 base. The germline V gene encodes CDR1 DFQATT and CDR2 SNEGSKA (reference sequence). The origin of this receptor is a human donor with low-grade glioma or glioblastoma, undergoing nonglioma brain surgery, or in good health (not recorded which). V and J are TRBV20-1 and TRBJ2-2; 9 positions match TRBD1. The source material was glioma tissue, nonneoplastic brain tissue, or PBMCs (not recorded which). CDR3 DNA sequence: TGCAGTGCTCCGGACAGGGGTTGGAACACCGGGGAGCTGTTTTTT. This codes for CSAPDRGWNTGELFF.